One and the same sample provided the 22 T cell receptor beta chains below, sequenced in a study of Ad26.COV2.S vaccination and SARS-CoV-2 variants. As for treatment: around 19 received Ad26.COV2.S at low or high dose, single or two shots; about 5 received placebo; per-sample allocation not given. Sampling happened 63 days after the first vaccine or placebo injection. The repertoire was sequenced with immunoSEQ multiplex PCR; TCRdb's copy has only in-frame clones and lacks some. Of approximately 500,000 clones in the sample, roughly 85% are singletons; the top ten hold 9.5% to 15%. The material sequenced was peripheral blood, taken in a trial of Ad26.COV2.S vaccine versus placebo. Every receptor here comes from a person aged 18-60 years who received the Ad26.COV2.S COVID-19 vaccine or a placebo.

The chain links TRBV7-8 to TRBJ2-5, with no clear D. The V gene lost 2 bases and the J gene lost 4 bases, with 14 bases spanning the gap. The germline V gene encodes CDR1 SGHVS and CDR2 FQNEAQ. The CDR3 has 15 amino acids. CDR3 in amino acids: CASSLSGGNPETQYF. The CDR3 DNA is TGTGCCAGCAGCTTATCAGGTGGCAATCCAGAGACCCAGTACTTC.

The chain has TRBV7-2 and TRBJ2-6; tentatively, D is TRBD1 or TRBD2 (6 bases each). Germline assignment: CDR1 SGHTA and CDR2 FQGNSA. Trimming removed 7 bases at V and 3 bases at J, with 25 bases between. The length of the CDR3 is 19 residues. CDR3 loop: CASTGGYRDLDRGANVLTF. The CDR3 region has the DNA TGTGCCAGCACCGGGGGATACAGGGACTTGGACCGTGGGGCCAACGTCCTGACTTTC.

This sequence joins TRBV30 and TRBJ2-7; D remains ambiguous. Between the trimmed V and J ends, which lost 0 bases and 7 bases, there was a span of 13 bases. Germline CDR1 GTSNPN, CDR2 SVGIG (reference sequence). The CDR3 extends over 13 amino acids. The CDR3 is CAWSVYPSREQYF. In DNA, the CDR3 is TGTGCCTGGAGTGTTTACCCCTCGAGGGAGCAGTACTTC.

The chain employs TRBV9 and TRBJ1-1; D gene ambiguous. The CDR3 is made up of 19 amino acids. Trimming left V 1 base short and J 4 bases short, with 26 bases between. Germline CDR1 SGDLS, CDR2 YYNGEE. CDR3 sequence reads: CASSVQPGTPRIGRTEAFF. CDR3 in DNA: TGTGCCAGCAGCGTACAGCCTGGCACGCCGAGGATTGGCCGCACTGAAGCTTTCTTT.

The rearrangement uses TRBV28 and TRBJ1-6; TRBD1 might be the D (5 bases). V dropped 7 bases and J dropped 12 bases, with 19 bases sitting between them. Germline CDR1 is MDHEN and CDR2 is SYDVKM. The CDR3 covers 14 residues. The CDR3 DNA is TGTGCCAGCATCTCGGGACCCCGGAGGCGACCCCTCCACTTT. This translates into CASISGPRRRPLHF.

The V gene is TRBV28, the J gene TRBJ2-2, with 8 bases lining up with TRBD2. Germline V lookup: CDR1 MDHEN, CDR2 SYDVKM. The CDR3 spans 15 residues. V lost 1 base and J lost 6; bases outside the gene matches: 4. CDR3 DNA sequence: TGTGCCAGCAGTTTATCTTCGGGAGGGGCCGGGGAGCTGTTTTTT. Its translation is CASSLSSGGAGELFF.

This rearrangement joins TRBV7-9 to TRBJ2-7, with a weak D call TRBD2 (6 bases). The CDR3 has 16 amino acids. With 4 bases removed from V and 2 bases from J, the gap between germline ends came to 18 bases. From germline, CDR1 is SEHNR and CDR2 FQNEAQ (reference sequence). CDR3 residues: CASSSRDVGGTYEQYF. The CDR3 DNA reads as TGTGCCAGCAGCTCCAGGGACGTGGGGGGAACCTACGAGCAGTACTTC.

CDR3: CASSYPGGGTTEAFF. The CDR3 DNA follows: TGTGCCAGCAGCTACCCGGGAGGGGGGACCACTGAAGCTTTCTTT. This chain uses TRBV7-2 with TRBJ1-1; possibly TRBD1 for D (6 bases). Germline CDR1 SGHTA, CDR2 FQGNSA. The CDR3 covers 15 residues. Trimming pared 4 bases from V and 4 bases from J, leaving 16 bases between.

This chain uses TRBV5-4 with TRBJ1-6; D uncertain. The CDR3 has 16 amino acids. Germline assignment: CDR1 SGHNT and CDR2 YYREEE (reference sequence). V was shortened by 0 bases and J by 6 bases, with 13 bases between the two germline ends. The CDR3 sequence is CASSLDSPGANSPLHF. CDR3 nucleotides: TGTGCCAGCAGCTTGGATTCTCCAGGAGCTAATTCACCCCTCCACTTT.

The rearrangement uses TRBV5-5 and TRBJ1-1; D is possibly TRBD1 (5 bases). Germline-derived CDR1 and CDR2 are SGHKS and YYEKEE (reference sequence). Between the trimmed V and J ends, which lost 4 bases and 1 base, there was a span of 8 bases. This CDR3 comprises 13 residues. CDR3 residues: CASSRDRNTEAFF. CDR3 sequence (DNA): TGTGCCAGCAGCAGAGACAGGAACACTGAAGCTTTCTTT.

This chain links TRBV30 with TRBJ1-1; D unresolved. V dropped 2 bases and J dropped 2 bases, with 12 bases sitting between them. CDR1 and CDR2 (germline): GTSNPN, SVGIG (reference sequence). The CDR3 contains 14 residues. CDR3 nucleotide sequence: TGTGCCTGGAGTTTCTTAGCGGGAAACACTGAAGCTTTCTTT. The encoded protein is CAWSFLAGNTEAFF.

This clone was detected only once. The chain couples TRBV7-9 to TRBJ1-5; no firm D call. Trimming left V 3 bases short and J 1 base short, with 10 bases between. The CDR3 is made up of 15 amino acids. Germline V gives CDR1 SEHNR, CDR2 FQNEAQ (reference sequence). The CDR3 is CASSLGSESNQPQHF. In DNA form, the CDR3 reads TGTGCCAGCAGCTTGGGGAGCGAGAGCAATCAGCCCCAGCATTTT.

The CDR3 reads CASSSGQGGISSNQPQHF. The CDR3 nucleotides are TGTGCCAGCAGTTCGGGACAGGGGGGAATAAGTAGCAATCAGCCCCAGCATTTT. The chain recombines TRBV28 with TRBJ1-5, with 11 nucleotides matching TRBD1. The junction had 8 bases not matched to a gene; V was cut back by 4 bases and J by 0 bases. The CDR3 length is 18 residues. Per the germline V gene, CDR1 is MDHEN and CDR2 is SYDVKM. The variable domain in full, with the rest retrieved from reference TRBV28 and TRBJ1-5, is DVKVTQSSRYLVKRTGEKVFLECVQDMDHENMFWYRQDPGLGLRLIYFSYDVKMKEKGDIPEGYSVSREKKERFSLILESASTNQTSMYLCASSSGQGGISSNQPQHFGDGTRLSIL.

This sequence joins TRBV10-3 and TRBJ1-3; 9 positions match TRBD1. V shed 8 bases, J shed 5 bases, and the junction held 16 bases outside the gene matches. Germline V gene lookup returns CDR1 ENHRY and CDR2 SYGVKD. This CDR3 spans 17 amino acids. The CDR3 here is CAIGKSQGATIRNTIYF. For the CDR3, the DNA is TGTGCCATCGGCAAATCACAGGGGGCGACGATCCGAAACACCATATATTTT.

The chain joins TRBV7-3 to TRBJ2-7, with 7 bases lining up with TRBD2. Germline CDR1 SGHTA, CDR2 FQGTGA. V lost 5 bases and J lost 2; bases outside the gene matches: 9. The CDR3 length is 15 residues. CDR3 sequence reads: CASSPQPGGAYEQYF. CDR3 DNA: TGTGCCAGCAGCCCCCAACCGGGAGGCGCCTACGAGCAGTACTTC.

The CDR3 loop is CATAPGRFTYEQYF. In nucleotides, the CDR3 is TGTGCCACCGCACCGGGACGATTTACCTACGAGCAGTACTTC. The chain joins TRBV7-8 to TRBJ2-7, with D perhaps being TRBD1 or TRBD2 (5 bases each). With 10 bases removed from V and 2 bases from J, the gap between germline ends came to 18 bases. Germline V CDR1 and CDR2: SGHVS, FQNEAQ. This CDR3 region has 14 residues.

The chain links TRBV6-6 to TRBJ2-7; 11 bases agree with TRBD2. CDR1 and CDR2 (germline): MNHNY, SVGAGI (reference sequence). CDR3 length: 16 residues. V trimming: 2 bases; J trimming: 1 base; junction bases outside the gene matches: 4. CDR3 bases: TGTGCCAGCAGTTACCGTAGACTAGCGGGATCCTACGAGCAGTACTTC. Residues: CASSYRRLAGSYEQYF.

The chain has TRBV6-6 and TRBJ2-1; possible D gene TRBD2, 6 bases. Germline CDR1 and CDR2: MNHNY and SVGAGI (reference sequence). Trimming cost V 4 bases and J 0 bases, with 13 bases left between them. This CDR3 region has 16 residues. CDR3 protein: CASSSRGTYSYNEQFF. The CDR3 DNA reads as TGTGCCAGCAGTTCCCGGGGGACCTACTCCTACAATGAGCAGTTCTTC.

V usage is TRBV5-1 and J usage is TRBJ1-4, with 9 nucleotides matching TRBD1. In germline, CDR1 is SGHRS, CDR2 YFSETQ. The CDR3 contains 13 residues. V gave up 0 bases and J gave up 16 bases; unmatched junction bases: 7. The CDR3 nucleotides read TGCGCCAGCAGCTTGGGGTCGGGACAGGGCCAGTTTTTT. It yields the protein CASSLGSGQGQFF.

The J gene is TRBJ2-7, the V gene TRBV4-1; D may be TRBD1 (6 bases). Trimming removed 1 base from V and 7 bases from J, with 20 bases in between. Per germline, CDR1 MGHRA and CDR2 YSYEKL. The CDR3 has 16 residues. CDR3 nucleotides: TGCGCCAGCAGCCAAGGCGTATCGCAGGGGTTTGGGGAGCAGTACTTC. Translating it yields CASSQGVSQGFGEQYF.

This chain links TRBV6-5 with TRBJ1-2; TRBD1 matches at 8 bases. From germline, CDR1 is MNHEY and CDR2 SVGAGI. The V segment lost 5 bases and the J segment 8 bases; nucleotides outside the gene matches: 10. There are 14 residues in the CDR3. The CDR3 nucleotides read TGTGCCAGCAGTATTGACAGGGGAGGTATAGGCTACACCTTC. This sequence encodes CASSIDRGGIGYTF.

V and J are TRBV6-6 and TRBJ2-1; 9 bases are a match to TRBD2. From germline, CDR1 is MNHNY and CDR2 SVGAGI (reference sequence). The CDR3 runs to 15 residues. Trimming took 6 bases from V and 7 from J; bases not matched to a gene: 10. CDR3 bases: TGTGCCAGCAGGGCCGATAGCGGGAGACTGAATGAGCAGTTCTTC. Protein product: CASRADSGRLNEQFF.